This T cell receptor beta chain came from a study of blood T cell repertoires in COVID-19. Study details: Samples taken during acute and convalescent COVID-19 were collected in the United States, Italy and Spain. PBMCs, B-cell-depleted T cells, or T cells were the source of the cDNA or gDNA that made up the material.

Methods used by the authors: It was from reference gene primer amplification that nucleated cell counts were estimated. Generated by immunoSEQ multiplex PCR, the TCRdb table keeps only in-frame clones and is missing some. V and J calls and clone size are those listed in that table; D and trimming were worked out from the DNA. The sample has 200,000 to 300,000 clones, around 84% seen once. Germline lookup yields CDR1 LGHDT and CDR2 YNNKEL (reference sequence). Trimming removed 1 base at V and 2 bases at J, with 10 bases between. The CDR3 consists of 15 residues. In this sample, this clone turned up a few times.

Sequenced sample: peripheral blood. The chain couples TRBV3-1 (or the pseudogene TRBV3-2) to TRBJ2-3; D is possibly TRBD2 (6 bases). This receptor was identified in a man in his sixties with acute or convalescent COVID-19. CDR3 amino acids: CASSQGTTYTDTQYF. In DNA, the CDR3 is TGTGCCAGCAGCCAAGGGACTACTTACACAGATACGCAGTATTTT.